This T cell receptor beta chain was documented in a study of response to subunit inactivated influenza vaccine. TCRdb ran MiXCR on the RT-PCR reads and lists one entry per CDR3 protein. The profile shows fewer than 700,000 distinct CDR3 sequences, 10% to 15% of them singletons. V was cut by 3 bases and J by 1 base, with 9 bases left in between. Germline assignment: CDR1 SQVTM and CDR2 ANQGSEA. The CDR3 covers 13 residues. The clonotype was recovered from a man aged 45-60 years who received an inactivated influenza vaccine. Specimen: PBMCs from blood, collected more than 35 days after vaccination. The V and J genes are TRBV29-1 and TRBJ2-5; D possibly corresponds to TRBD2 (5 bases). The CDR3: CSVETSGQETQYF. The CDR3 coding sequence is TGCAGCGTTGAGACGAGCGGCCAAGAGACCCAGTACTTC.